A single sample is the source of the 7 T cell receptor beta chains below, sequenced in a study of vaccination and CD4 T cells after COVID-19. Scientists ran DNA taken from cultured CD4+ T cells through the Oncomine TCR Beta short-read assay for sequencing. TCRdb re-derived calls from the PCR reads in MiXCR, one entry per CDR3 protein. Of about 2,800 distinct CDR3 sequences in the sample, about 25% were seen once. Treatment in this sample: 10-day PBMC culture with coronavirus spike peptide pools or control peptides (ViraFEST assay). From the unexposed donor, CD4+ T cells were collected ahead of the COVID-19 pandemic (2011-2018). Their cognate antigens are unknown. The specimen sequenced was CD4+ T cells from blood, cultured in vitro. The receptor source for this set is a human donor in good health.

V and J are TRBV20-1 and TRBJ2-7, with 9 bases aligning to TRBD1. Trimming took 6 bases from V and 6 from J; bases not matched to a gene: 9. This CDR3 spans 13 amino acids. Germline V gene sequence: CDR1 DFQATT, CDR2 SNEGSKA (reference sequence). The CDR3 nucleotides are TGCAGTGCCCCACAGGGGGCGCATCGCGAGCAGTACTTC. It codes for CSAPQGAHREQYF.

The J gene is TRBJ2-5, the V gene TRBV12-3 or TRBV12-4, with 15 bases matching TRBD2. Germline trimming cut 6 bases from V and 1 base from J; bases unmatched to any gene: 6. The CDR3 covers 17 residues. CDR3 in DNA: TGTGCCAGCAGCGCCGGGACTAGCGGGGGGCCCCAAGAGACCCAGTACTTC. Amino acids: CASSAGTSGGPQETQYF.

V gene TRBV30 combines with J gene TRBJ1-4, with TRBD1 identical over 8 bases. The CDR3 consists of 12 residues. V was pared by 2 bases and J by 8 bases, with 1 base of the junction left unmatched. CDR1 and CDR2 (germline): GTSNPN, SVGIG (reference sequence). CDR3 nucleotides: TGTGCCTGGAGTCGACAGGGGGAAAAACTGTTTTTT. It yields the protein CAWSRQGEKLFF.

This clonotype was seen a few times. The rearrangement joins TRBV28 to TRBJ1-2; D unresolved. The CDR3 extends over 13 amino acids. Looked up from germline, CDR1 is MDHEN and CDR2 is SYDVKM. Trimming shortened V by 4 bases and J by 3 bases, and 9 bases separated the two germline ends. DNA for the CDR3: TGTGCCAGCAGTTCCGTACGCCACTATGGCTACACCTTC. Translated, it gives CASSSVRHYGYTF.

The chain couples TRBV6-7 to TRBJ1-6; TRBD1 aligns across 7 bases. TRBV6-7 has ORF status, its function being uncertain. The length of the CDR3 is 17 residues. The trim removed 2 bases at V and 7 bases at J, leaving 11 bases unmatched. CDR3 in DNA: TGTGCCAGCAGTTACATTCTAACGGGACAGAAAAATTCACCCCTCCACTTT. This sequence encodes CASSYILTGQKNSPLHF.

V usage is TRBV5-6 and J usage is TRBJ2-3; D is ambiguous. The CDR3 is 14 amino acids. V dropped 4 bases and J dropped 2 bases, with 11 bases sitting between them. Germline loops: CDR1 SGHDT, CDR2 YYEEEE. CDR3 coding DNA: TGTGCCAGCAGCCTTGGCAGTATCACAGATACGCAGTATTTT. It specifies CASSLGSITDTQYF.

This clonotype was found a few times. V is TRBV5-4 and J is TRBJ1-2, with D perhaps TRBD1 (6 bases). The V and J ends lost 4 bases and 4 bases respectively, with 11 bases between them. Looked up from germline, CDR1 is SGHNT and CDR2 is YYREEE (reference sequence). The CDR3 spans 13 residues. The CDR3 is CASSPTGLYGYTF. In nucleotides, the CDR3 is TGTGCCAGCAGCCCAACAGGGCTCTATGGCTACACCTTC.